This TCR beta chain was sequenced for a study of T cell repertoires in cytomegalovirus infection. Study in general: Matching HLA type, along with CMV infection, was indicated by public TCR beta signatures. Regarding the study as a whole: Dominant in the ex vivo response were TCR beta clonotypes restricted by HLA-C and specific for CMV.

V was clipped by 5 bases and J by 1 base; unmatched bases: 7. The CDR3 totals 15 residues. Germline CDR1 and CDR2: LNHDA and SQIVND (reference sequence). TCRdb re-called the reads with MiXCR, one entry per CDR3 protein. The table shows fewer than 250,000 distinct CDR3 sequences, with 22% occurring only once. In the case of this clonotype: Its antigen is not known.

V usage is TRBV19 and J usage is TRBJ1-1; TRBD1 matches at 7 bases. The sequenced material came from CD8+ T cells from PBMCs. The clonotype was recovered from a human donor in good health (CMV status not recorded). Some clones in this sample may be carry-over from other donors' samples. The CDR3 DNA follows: TGTGCCAGTAGTGTAATGGGGACAGAGAACACTGAAGCTTTCTTT. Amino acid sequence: CASSVMGTENTEAFF.